The 28 T cell receptor beta chains given below trace back to one sample, sequenced in a study of T cell responses to AZD1222 COVID-19 vaccine. The protocol was immunoSEQ multiplex PCR, while the TCRdb copy is restricted to in-frame clones and leaves out a portion. The sample comprises about 120,000 clones, roughly 90% of which are singletons, and 14% rests with the top ten. The specimen was peripheral blood, collected on day 0 of AZD1222 vaccination. The receptors here all came from an adult in good health.

This clone was observed a few times. The J gene is TRBJ2-7, the V gene TRBV19; possibly TRBD2 for D (6 bases). The CDR3 consists of 14 residues. Germline lookup yields CDR1 LNHDA and CDR2 SQIVND (reference sequence). V shed 4 bases and J shed 5 bases, with 15 bases lying between them. The CDR3 spells CASSKGDSNDEQYF. Written as DNA, the CDR3 is TGTGCCAGTAGTAAAGGGGACTCCAACGACGAGCAGTACTTC. The entire variable domain, with the rest obtained from reference TRBV19 and TRBJ2-7, is as follows: DGGITQSPKYLFRKEGQNVTLSCEQNLNHDAMYWYRQDPGQGLRLIYYSQIVNDFQKGDIAEGYSVSREKKESFPLTVTSAQKNPTAFYLCASSKGDSNDEQYFGPGTRLTVT.

V and J are TRBV12-3 or TRBV12-4 and TRBJ1-2; D unclear. The CDR3 extends over 11 amino acids. The V end lost 2 bases, the J end lost 8 bases, and 6 bases lay between the germline ends. CDR3 region: CASSLTGGYTF. As DNA, the CDR3 is TGTGCCAGCAGTTTAACTGGAGGCTACACCTTC.

CDR3 amino acids: CASSPRLAVSYNEQFF. As DNA, the CDR3 is TGTGCCAGCAGTCCCCGCCTAGCGGTCTCCTACAATGAGCAGTTCTTC. The rearrangement joins TRBV6-2 or TRBV6-3 to TRBJ2-1, with 7 nucleotides matching TRBD2. Per germline, CDR1 MNHEY and CDR2 SVGEGT. With 5 bases clipped from V and 0 bases from J, the junction kept 7 bases outside the gene matches. The CDR3 contains 16 residues.

V usage is TRBV4-3 and J usage is TRBJ1-4; maybe TRBD1 (5 bases). The CDR3 consists of 17 residues. The germline V gene encodes CDR1 LGHNA and CDR2 YSLEER. Between the trimmed V and J ends, which lost 0 bases and 0 bases, there was a span of 11 bases. The CDR3 region is CASSQDYRGATNEKLFF. In nucleotides, the CDR3 is TGCGCCAGCAGCCAAGATTACCGGGGGGCAACTAATGAAAAACTGTTTTTT.

This sequence joins TRBV4-1 and TRBJ1-1, with 7 bases that match TRBD1. Germline V gene lookup returns CDR1 MGHRA and CDR2 YSYEKL. This CDR3 region has 18 residues. V gave up 3 bases and J gave up 2 bases; unmatched junction bases: 15. The DNA of the CDR3 is TGCGCCAGCAGCCATGAGACAGGGATTCCTTCAACAAACACTGAAGCTTTCTTT. This codes for CASSHETGIPSTNTEAFF.

For this clone: A read error may explain this, as a much larger clone is one base away. The chain is built from TRBV6-5 and TRBJ2-7; D is possibly TRBD1 or TRBD2 (5 bases each). CDR1 and CDR2 (germline): MNHEY, SVGAGI. This CDR3 is built from 13 residues. The ends were cut back, 6 bases at V and 3 bases at J, with 12 bases in the middle. CDR3: CASSRDADYEQYF. CDR3 nucleotide sequence: TGTGCCAGCAGCCGGGACGCAGACTACGAGCAGTACTTC.

This chain uses TRBV6-5 with TRBJ2-5; TRBD1 matches 8 bases. Trimming removed 4 bases from V and 3 bases from J; junction bases left unmatched: 10. The CDR3 spans 16 residues. Germline V gives CDR1 MNHEY, CDR2 SVGAGI. CDR3 in amino acids: CASSSQLLTGEETQYF. CDR3 DNA: TGTGCCAGCAGTTCCCAATTACTGACAGGGGAAGAGACCCAGTACTTC.

The chain employs TRBV29-1 and TRBJ2-2; 8 bases are a match to TRBD2. Germline CDR1 reads SQVTM; CDR2 reads ANQGSEA. This CDR3 spans 13 amino acids. After removal of 2 bases from V and 6 bases from J, the junction contained 2 bases not matched to a gene. CDR3 residues: CSVESGGPGELFF. The CDR3, as DNA: TGCAGCGTTGAAAGCGGGGGACCCGGGGAGCTGTTTTTT.

V is TRBV10-3 and J is TRBJ1-2, with D tentatively TRBD1 (5 bases). The CDR3 is made up of 14 amino acids. V was trimmed by 3 bases and J by 2 bases, leaving 10 bases between them. Germline CDR1 reads ENHRY; CDR2 reads SYGVKD. The CDR3 loop is CAISDTGSNYGYTF. CDR3 sequence (DNA): TGTGCCATCAGTGATACAGGTTCCAACTATGGCTACACCTTC.

The CDR3 protein is CAISALPGTGVYEQYF. DNA of the CDR3: TGTGCCATCAGTGCCCTTCCCGGGACAGGGGTCTACGAGCAGTACTTC. V usage is TRBV10-3 and J usage is TRBJ2-7, with 10 bases aligning to TRBD1. CDR3 size: 16 residues. CDR1 is ENHRY, CDR2 SYGVKD, per germline. After removal of 4 bases from V and 3 bases from J, the junction contained 9 bases not matched to a gene.

The gene calls are TRBV4-3 and TRBJ1-1, with 9 bases lining up with TRBD1. V lost 0 bases, J lost 0 bases, and 11 bases stayed unmatched. The CDR3 runs 19 residues. CDR1 and CDR2 from the germline V gene are LGHNA and YSLEER. CDR3 loop: CASSQEGTGWETLNTEAFF. The CDR3 DNA reads as TGCGCCAGCAGCCAAGAGGGGACAGGGTGGGAGACATTGAACACTGAAGCTTTCTTT.

The chain employs TRBV19 and TRBJ1-6; D ambiguous. Deletions cut 1 base from V and 6 bases from J, with 10 bases between. Per germline, CDR1 LNHDA and CDR2 SQIVND (reference sequence). This CDR3 is built from 15 residues. The CDR3 protein is CASSIVGGINSPLHF. CDR3 bases: TGTGCCAGTAGTATAGTCGGCGGAATTAATTCACCCCTCCACTTT.

This chain connects TRBV28 to TRBJ1-2; D gene ambiguous. Germline assignment: CDR1 MDHEN and CDR2 SYDVKM. The length of the CDR3 is 14 residues. V was trimmed by 1 base and J by 4 bases, leaving 10 bases between them. This chain's CDR3 is CASSLLPGRYGYTF. The DNA of the CDR3 is TGTGCCAGCAGTTTATTACCAGGCCGCTATGGCTACACCTTC.

This chain links TRBV19 with TRBJ2-1; 16 nucleotides agree with TRBD2. V shed 7 bases and J 8 bases; nucleotides not matched to a gene: 17. Germline CDR1 LNHDA, CDR2 SQIVND (reference sequence). CDR3 length: 19 amino acids. Here the CDR3 DNA reads TGTGCCAGTACCCAGGGACTAGCGGGGGGGGGTTCTCGGGCCCATGAGCAGTTCTTC. The encoded protein is CASTQGLAGGGSRAHEQFF. The full variable domain, in which reference TRBV19 and TRBJ2-1 provide the parts outside the CDR3, is DGGITQSPKYLFRKEGQNVTLSCEQNLNHDAMYWYRQDPGQGLRLIYYSQIVNDFQKGDIAEGYSVSREKKESFPLTVTSAQKNPTAFYLCASTQGLAGGGSRAHEQFFGPGTRLTVL.

The chain employs TRBV27 and TRBJ1-1, with D maybe TRBD1 (6 bases). CDR1 and CDR2 from the germline V gene are MNHEY and SMNVEV (reference sequence). The CDR3 has 14 residues. Trimming stripped 5 bases from V and 6 bases from J, with 16 bases between. CDR3 region: CASSLQGGASEAFF. CDR3 coding DNA: TGTGCCAGCAGTCTACAGGGAGGGGCTTCTGAAGCTTTCTTT.

The genes are TRBV7-6 and TRBJ1-1; D is possibly TRBD1 (6 bases). CDR1 SGHVS and CDR2 FNYEAQ come from the germline V gene. The V gene lost 1 base and the J gene lost 2 bases, with 11 bases spanning the gap. This CDR3 has 15 residues. Here the CDR3 reads CASSLGTAINTEAFF. In nucleotides, the CDR3 is TGTGCCAGCAGCTTAGGGACAGCCATAAACACTGAAGCTTTCTTT.

This chain connects TRBV2 to TRBJ2-7; TRBD2 aligns across 10 bases. This CDR3 has 16 amino acids. Germline V gives CDR1 SNHLY, CDR2 FYNNEI. V lost 1 base, J lost 2 bases, and 5 bases stayed unmatched. DNA for the CDR3: TGTGCCAGCAGTGAAGGGGAGCGGGAGGGAGCCTACGAGCAGTACTTC. It yields the protein CASSEGEREGAYEQYF.

The V and J genes are TRBV7-9 and TRBJ1-2; D is unresolved. The CDR3 runs 16 residues. The V end was cut by 3 bases, the J end by 0 bases, with 14 bases between. Germline V gene sequence: CDR1 SEHNR, CDR2 FQNEAQ (reference sequence). The chain's CDR3 is CASSLGSLPSNYGYTF. In nucleotides, the CDR3 is TGTGCCAGCAGCTTGGGCAGCCTTCCCTCTAACTATGGCTACACCTTC.

The genes are TRBV9 and TRBJ1-2, with a tentative D call TRBD1 (6 bases). Germline CDR1 is SGDLS and CDR2 is YYNGEE. The germline V and J ends were trimmed by 1 base and 8 bases, with 12 bases remaining between them. CDR3 length: 13 amino acids. The CDR3 sequence is CASSVSGTKGYTF. The CDR3 region has the DNA TGTGCCAGCAGCGTAAGCGGGACAAAAGGCTACACCTTC.

The chain joins TRBV6-5 to TRBJ1-3, with D unclear. The CDR3 totals 13 residues. Germline loops: CDR1 MNHEY, CDR2 SVGAGI. The ends were cut back, 5 bases at V and 0 bases at J, with 5 bases in the middle. CDR3 sequence reads: CASSTSSGNTIYF. For the CDR3, the DNA is TGTGCCAGCAGTACATCCTCTGGAAACACCATATATTTT.

CDR3 coding DNA: TGTGCCAGCAGCCGTCCTGGGGACGGGAGCACAGATACGCAGTATTTT. This translates into CASSRPGDGSTDTQYF. The gene calls are TRBV4-2 and TRBJ2-3; either TRBD1 or TRBD2 may supply D (5 bases each). Germline V CDR1 and CDR2: LGHNA, YNFKEQ. The CDR3 covers 16 residues. Trimming took off 4 bases at V and 0 bases at J, with 14 bases between the two ends.

The table lists this clone with a count of one. The chain couples TRBV28 to TRBJ1-3; 12 bases agree with TRBD1. This CDR3 is built from 16 residues. V lost 6 bases and J lost 3; bases outside the gene matches: 6. The germline V gene has CDR1 MDHEN and CDR2 SYDVKM. The CDR3 here is CASSTGTGGGGNTIYF. The CDR3 DNA is TGTGCCAGCAGCACCGGGACAGGGGGCGGTGGAAACACCATATATTTT.

The sample holds one count of this clone. The rearrangement links TRBV27 to TRBJ2-1; D call uncertain. This CDR3 spans 14 amino acids. Germline CDR1 is MNHEY and CDR2 is SMNVEV (reference sequence). The V end was cut by 3 bases, the J end by 8 bases, with 14 bases between. The CDR3 bases are TGTGCCAGCAGTTTCGGCTGGCTAAGCGATGAGCAGTTCTTC. This gives the protein CASSFGWLSDEQFF.

This chain joins TRBV24-1 and TRBJ2-1; TRBD1 matches at 7 bases. Trimming took 7 bases from V and 14 from J; bases not matched to a gene: 10. This CDR3 region has 12 residues. The germline gives CDR1 KGHDR, CDR2 SFDVKD. For the CDR3, the DNA is TGTGCCACCAGCCCTAACGACAGGGAAAAGTTCTTC. It codes for CATSPNDREKFF.

This chain uses TRBV6-5 with TRBJ2-7, with D tentatively TRBD1 (5 bases). The germline CDR1 and CDR2 sequences are MNHEY and SVGAGI. Trimming removed 6 bases at V and 5 bases at J, with 17 bases between. CDR3 size: 14 residues. CDR3 sequence: CASSAQRVGDEQYF. In nucleotides, the CDR3 is TGTGCCAGCAGCGCTCAAAGGGTAGGGGACGAGCAGTACTTC.

The chain joins TRBV2 to TRBJ2-7; D might be TRBD2 (5 bases). The V gene lost 2 bases and the J gene lost 7 bases, with 6 bases spanning the gap. Germline CDR1 reads SNHLY; CDR2 reads FYNNEI. This CDR3 is 11 amino acids long. The CDR3 protein is CASSESGEQYF. In DNA form, the CDR3 reads TGTGCCAGCAGTGAATCGGGAGAGCAGTACTTC.

The chain is built from TRBV19 and TRBJ1-6, with D maybe TRBD1 (6 bases). The V end lost 7 bases, the J end lost 0 bases, and 16 bases lay between the germline ends. CDR3 length: 17 amino acids. CDR1 LNHDA and CDR2 SQIVND come from the germline V gene (reference sequence). The CDR3 DNA sequence: TGTGCCAGTACTAACCCCGACAGGAGCTCCTATAATTCACCCCTCCACTTT. Protein sequence: CASTNPDRSSYNSPLHF.

This clone has a single count. The genes are TRBV28 and TRBJ2-1; D possibly corresponds to TRBD1 (6 bases). V was pared by 5 bases and J by 0 bases, with 17 bases between. Germline assignment: CDR1 MDHEN and CDR2 SYDVKM. The CDR3 runs to 17 residues. The CDR3 region has the DNA TGTGCCAGCAGTCCCCGGCTTTGGACAGCCTCCTACAATGAGCAGTTCTTC. This gives the protein CASSPRLWTASYNEQFF.